Each of the 6 T cell receptor beta chains below was sequenced from the same sample in a study of technical replicates of blood from several donors. Profiled with immunoSEQ multiplex PCR; TCRdb holds only in-frame clones, not every one. The sample carries 55,000 to 75,000 clones, approximately 94% recorded once. Material for sequencing was PBMCs. All receptors come from a human donor in good health. Some clones in this sample may be carry-over from other donors' samples.

V usage is TRBV5-6 and J usage is TRBJ1-1; 9 positions agree with TRBD1. V shed 6 bases and J 4 bases; nucleotides not matched to a gene: 4. CDR1 and CDR2 from the germline V gene are SGHDT and YYEEEE. CDR3 length: 13 amino acids. The CDR3 spells CASMQTGGTEAFF. The CDR3 DNA follows: TGTGCCAGCATGCAGACAGGGGGCACTGAAGCTTTCTTT.

The rearrangement joins TRBV4-3 to TRBJ1-1, with no clear D. Germline V gene sequence: CDR1 LGHNA, CDR2 YSLEER. The CDR3 consists of 17 residues. Trimming took off 0 bases at V and 3 bases at J, with 17 bases between the two ends. CDR3: CASSQDLKSTVHTEAFF. The DNA for the CDR3 is TGCGCCAGCAGCCAAGATTTAAAGAGCACCGTTCACACTGAAGCTTTCTTT.

This clone was seen only once. The rearrangement uses TRBV7-2 and TRBJ2-5, with D hard to call. CDR3 length: 12 amino acids. CDR1 is SGHTA and CDR2 is FQGNSA in the germline V gene. V was pared by 2 bases and J by 9 bases, with 10 bases between. Here the CDR3 reads CASSLWSDSQYF. The CDR3 DNA follows: TGTGCCAGCAGCTTATGGAGTGACTCCCAGTACTTC. Supplemented by reference TRBV7-2 and TRBJ2-5, the full variable domain reads GAGVSQSPSNKVTEKGKDVELRCDPISGHTALYWYRQSLGQGLEFLIYFQGNSAPDKSGLPSDRFSAERTGGSVSTLTIQRTQQEDSAVYLCASSLWSDSQYFGPGTRLLVL.

A single count supports this clone. The rearrangement joins TRBV5-1 to TRBJ2-2, with D tentatively TRBD2 (5 bases). Trimming pared 5 bases from V and 4 bases from J, leaving 12 bases between. CDR1 is SGHRS, CDR2 YFSETQ, per germline. The length of the CDR3 is 14 residues. CDR3 coding DNA: TGCGCCAGCAGTTACGCCCGGGGCACCGGGGAGCTGTTTTTT. Amino acid sequence: CASSYARGTGELFF.

Remarks on this clone: One junction end disagrees with the germline gene, perhaps due to a read error. The rearrangement joins TRBV10-3 to TRBJ2-4; TRBD2 aligns across 11 bases. This CDR3 has 13 amino acids. Per germline, CDR1 ENHRY and CDR2 SYGVKD. Here the CDR3 DNA reads TGTGCCATCAGAGGGACTAGCGGAACAGGAGTTACTTTC. This encodes CAIRGTSGTGVTF.

The chain couples TRBV4-1 to TRBJ1-1; D remains unclear. Germline CDR1 MGHRA, CDR2 YSYEKL. The CDR3 runs 16 residues. Trimming removed 0 bases at V and 1 base at J, with 12 bases between. In nucleotides, the CDR3 is TGCGCCAGCAGCCAAGATCTGAGCACGGGGAACACTGAAGCTTTCTTT. Translation: CASSQDLSTGNTEAFF.